The 21 T cell receptor beta chains in this list originate from one sample, sequenced in a study of beta chain features in type 1 diabetes. Overall study results and limits: There was a moderate but significant shortening of TCRB CDR3s in all four CD4+ subsets of Type 1 diabetes patients.

Expressed TCRB transcripts were sequenced because the isolated RNA had all been reverse transcribed beforehand. Sequenced by immunoSEQ multiplex PCR; TCRdb stores in-frame clones only, minus some. This table has some 190,000 clones, approximately 8.1% appearing once. What these receptors recognize is not known. The sequenced sample consisted of central memory CD4+ T cells from blood. The receptors shown here come from a man aged 18 to 30 with type 1 diabetes.

The chain has TRBV18 and TRBJ2-7, with 7 bases aligning to TRBD1. Trimming removed 2 bases from V and 3 bases from J; junction bases left unmatched: 1. The CDR3 consists of 13 residues. CDR1 is KGHSH and CDR2 is LQKENI in the germline V gene. The chain's CDR3 is CASSPGTDYEQYF. The CDR3 DNA reads TGTGCCAGCTCACCAGGGACAGACTACGAGCAGTACTTC.

A few counts support this clone. The chain is built from TRBV6-6 and TRBJ2-1, with 7 bases matching TRBD1. This CDR3 region has 15 residues. Trimming cost V 6 bases and J 10 bases; bases outside gene matches: 15. Germline V CDR1 and CDR2: MNHNY, SVGAGI (reference sequence). The CDR3 protein is CASRPNSQGKDEQFF. As DNA, the CDR3 is TGTGCCAGCAGGCCCAACTCACAGGGGAAGGACGAGCAGTTCTTC.

The chain combines TRBV7-7 with TRBJ2-5, with D hard to call. The CDR3 totals 14 residues. Germline V lookup: CDR1 SSHAT, CDR2 FNYEAQ (reference sequence). Trimming removed 1 base from V and 4 bases from J, with 10 bases in between. CDR3 bases: TGTGCCAGCAGCTTAGGGCCAGTCCGAGAGACCCAGTACTTC. Its protein is CASSLGPVRETQYF.

This clone was seen a few times. The chain has TRBV11-3 and TRBJ2-3; TRBD2 aligns across 12 bases. Germline-derived CDR1 and CDR2 are SGHNT and YENEEA. The CDR3 spans 16 residues. Germline trimming cut 3 bases from V and 4 bases from J; bases unmatched to any gene: 5. The DNA of the CDR3 is TGTGCCAGCAGCTTGACTAGCGGGGGAGGGGCAGATACGCAGTATTTT. This sequence encodes CASSLTSGGGADTQYF.

Ten or more counts support this clone. Here the CDR3 reads CASSTGLAGSETQYF. The CDR3 bases are TGTGCCAGCAGCACAGGACTAGCGGGGAGTGAGACCCAGTACTTC. The chain is built from TRBV7-9 and TRBJ2-5; 12 bases fit TRBD2. This CDR3 is 15 amino acids long. V was clipped by 5 bases and J by 5 bases; unmatched bases: 6. Germline CDR1 is SEHNR and CDR2 is FQNEAQ (reference sequence).

This clone showed up just a few times. The chain couples TRBV9 to TRBJ2-1; tentatively, D is TRBD1 (6 bases). CDR1 and CDR2 from the germline V gene are SGDLS and YYNGEE. CDR3 length: 14 residues. V dropped 0 bases and J dropped 7 bases, with 11 bases sitting between them. The CDR3 loop is CASSVDRASNEQFF. The CDR3 bases are TGTGCCAGCAGCGTAGACAGGGCTTCGAATGAGCAGTTCTTC.

This clone turned up a few times. V and J are TRBV29-1 and TRBJ2-3, with 14 bases lining up with TRBD2. Germline-derived CDR1 and CDR2 are SQVTM and ANQGSEA. CDR3 length: 17 residues. The V segment lost 6 bases and the J segment 5 bases; nucleotides outside the gene matches: 13. The CDR3 DNA follows: TGCAGCGTCCCAGTTACCGGGACTAGCGGGAGAGGAGATACGCAGTATTTT. It yields the protein CSVPVTGTSGRGDTQYF.

V is TRBV6-5 and J is TRBJ1-2; maybe TRBD1 (6 bases). V was trimmed by 7 bases and J by 1 base, leaving 10 bases between them. The CDR3 extends over 13 amino acids. CDR1 is MNHEY, CDR2 SVGAGI, per germline. The CDR3: CASKTGSNYGYTF. DNA for the CDR3: TGTGCCAGCAAAACAGGGAGTAACTATGGCTACACCTTC.

The rearrangement uses TRBV19 and TRBJ2-7; a possible D gene is TRBD1 (6 bases). Trimming left V 5 bases short and J 6 bases short, with 17 bases between. There are 14 residues in the CDR3. Germline CDR1 reads LNHDA; CDR2 reads SQIVND (reference sequence). The CDR3: CASSSRQGSGEQYF. CDR3 DNA sequence: TGTGCCAGTAGTTCGAGGCAGGGGTCTGGCGAGCAGTACTTC.

This clone was seen a handful of times. This sample includes further DNA sequences coding for the same CDR3. This chain uses TRBV5-4 with TRBJ1-2; a weak D match, TRBD1 (5 bases). Trimming cost V 0 bases and J 3 bases, with 9 bases left between them. Germline CDR1 reads SGHNT; CDR2 reads YYREEE (reference sequence). The length of the CDR3 is 14 residues. CDR3 in amino acids: CASSLVGRDYGYTF. Written as DNA, the CDR3 is TGTGCCAGCAGCTTGGTCGGCAGGGACTATGGCTACACCTTC. Supplemented by reference TRBV5-4 and TRBJ1-2, the full variable domain reads ETGVTQSPTHLIKTRGQQVTLRCSSQSGHNTVSWYQQALGQGPQFIFQYYREEENGRGNFPPRFSGLQFPNYSSELNVNALELDDSALYLCASSLVGRDYGYTFGSGTRLTVV.

This clone has only a few counts. The chain has TRBV2 and TRBJ2-3, with 7 bases fitting TRBD1. This CDR3 comprises 16 residues. Germline assignment: CDR1 SNHLY and CDR2 FYNNEI. J lost 1 base, V lost 6 bases, and 10 bases had no gene match. DNA for the CDR3: TGTGCCAGCAGGCAATCGACAGGGTTTGGCACAGATACGCAGTATTTT. This gives the protein CASRQSTGFGTDTQYF.

For this clone: The sample has other DNA sequences that encode this CDR3 too. The V call is TRBV4-3, the J call TRBJ2-5; 9 positions agree with TRBD1. V lost 1 base to trimming and J lost 3 bases; unmatched junction nucleotides: 0. The germline V gene encodes CDR1 LGHNA and CDR2 YSLEER. The CDR3 has 14 residues. The CDR3 DNA sequence: TGCGCCAGCAGCCAAGGGGACAGGGAAGAGACCCAGTACTTC. This encodes CASSQGDREETQYF.

The rearrangement links TRBV25-1 to TRBJ2-1, with 10 bases lining up with TRBD2. Germline-derived CDR1 and CDR2 are MGHDK and SYGVNS. This CDR3 is built from 14 residues. The ends lost 3 bases at V and 8 bases at J; junction bases unmatched: 4. This CDR3 reads CASSDTSGNDEQFF. The DNA for the CDR3 is TGTGCCAGCAGTGACACTAGCGGGAACGATGAGCAGTTCTTC.

This clone has a handful of counts. The rearrangement joins TRBV9 to TRBJ2-6; D gene ambiguous. Germline V gene data show CDR1 as SGDLS and CDR2 as YYNGEE. The CDR3 sequence is 15 residues long. V lost 3 bases, J lost 0 bases, and 7 bases lay in between. The CDR3 protein is CASSATSSGANVLTF. The CDR3 coding sequence is TGTGCCAGCAGCGCAACCAGCTCTGGGGCCAACGTCCTGACTTTC.

V gene TRBV4-1 combines with J gene TRBJ2-1; TRBD2 is a possible D gene (6 bases). CDR1 MGHRA and CDR2 YSYEKL come from the germline V gene. Between the trimmed V and J ends, which lost 3 bases and 0 bases, there was a span of 12 bases. CDR3 length equals 16 residues. The CDR3 DNA sequence: TGCGCCAGCAGCCAGGCTAGCGTCAGCTCCTACAATGAGCAGTTCTTC. Translation gives CASSQASVSSYNEQFF.

The V and J genes are TRBV5-1 and TRBJ2-7; 8 bases agree with TRBD1. V lost 3 bases to trimming and J lost 2 bases; unmatched junction nucleotides: 4. This CDR3 region has 14 residues. Germline CDR1 and CDR2: SGHRS and YFSETQ. The CDR3 bases are TGCGCCAGCAGCTCGACAGGGGAGGCCTACGAGCAGTACTTC. Protein product: CASSSTGEAYEQYF.

The chain employs TRBV5-1 and TRBJ2-3; 11 nucleotides agree with TRBD2. The CDR3 sequence is 18 residues long. Germline V CDR1 and CDR2: SGHRS, YFSETQ. V was clipped by 0 bases and J by 3 bases; unmatched bases: 9. The CDR3 is CASSLGTSGSVTTDTQYF. CDR3 coding DNA: TGCGCCAGCAGCTTGGGTACTAGCGGGAGCGTGACTACAGATACGCAGTATTTT. Supplemented by reference TRBV5-1 and TRBJ2-3, the full variable domain reads KAGVTQTPRYLIKTRGQQVTLSCSPISGHRSVSWYQQTPGQGLQFLFEYFSETQRNKGNFPGRFSGRQFSNSRSEMNVSTLELGDSALYLCASSLGTSGSVTTDTQYFGPGTRLTVL.

CDR3 residues: CASTRTGTGEETQYF. CDR3 in DNA: TGTGCCAGTACCCGAACCGGGACAGGGGAAGAGACCCAGTACTTC. The chain couples TRBV19 to TRBJ2-5; 10 bases map to TRBD1. Germline CDR1 and CDR2: LNHDA and SQIVND (reference sequence). The CDR3 is 15 residues long. V dropped 7 bases and J dropped 3; count of bases not matched to a gene: 8.

This clone was detected only a few times. The chain has TRBV13 and TRBJ2-7; tentative D call: TRBD1 (6 bases). V was pared by 9 bases and J by 3 bases, with 18 bases between. The CDR3 runs to 14 residues. The V gene's germline CDR1 is PRHDT and CDR2 FYEKMQ (reference sequence). The CDR3 sequence: CASRPAFRGYEQYF. CDR3 nucleotide sequence: TGTGCCAGTCGACCGGCGTTCAGGGGCTACGAGCAGTACTTC. Full variable domain (rest looked up from reference TRBV13 and TRBJ2-7): AAGVIQSPRHLIKEKRETATLKCYPIPRHDTVYWYQQGPGQDPQFLISFYEKMQSDKGSIPDRFSAQQFSDYHSELNMSSLELGDSALYFCASRPAFRGYEQYFGPGTRLTVT.

The gene calls are TRBV6-1 and TRBJ1-1; the match to TRBD1 covers 9 bases. The CDR3 loop spans 14 amino acids. In germline, CDR1 is MNHNS, CDR2 SASEGT. Germline trimming cut 7 bases from V and 5 bases from J; bases unmatched to any gene: 8. In DNA, the CDR3 is TGTGCCAGCATCCCCGGGACAGGGTGGACTGAAGCTTTCTTT. Its protein product is CASIPGTGWTEAFF.

The chain couples TRBV9 to TRBJ2-5, with 9 nucleotides matching TRBD2. Trimming cost V 0 bases and J 4 bases; bases outside gene matches: 4. This CDR3 region has 15 residues. CDR1 and CDR2 from the germline V gene are SGDLS and YYNGEE. The CDR3 region is CASSVGAGGRETQYF. For the CDR3, the DNA is TGTGCCAGCAGCGTAGGGGCGGGGGGGCGAGAGACCCAGTACTTC.